This is a list of T cell receptor beta chains from one sample in a study of OX40 agonist ivuxolimab in advanced cancers. Assay used: immunoSEQ multiplex PCR; TCRdb lists only in-frame clones, some missing. The table records 90,000 to 100,000 clones, around nine tenths of them present only once. Sequencing used CD4+ or CD8+ T cells sorted from blood, obtained in a trial of the OX40 agonist ivuxolimab. The receptors were sampled from an adult with an advanced solid tumor such as melanoma, head and neck, liver or kidney cancer. The CDR3 runs from the conserved cysteine through the conserved F or W. The D gene is left open where the match is weak. Where a row states a size, it is once, few, many or the class of an expanded clone; other rows omit it.

j_call | clone_size | v_call | d_call | cdr3_aa | cdr3_nt
TRBJ1-6 | - | TRBV19 | - | CASSILSTGAGANSPLHF | TGTGCCAGTAGTATTCTCTCAACAGGTGCGGGCGCGAATTCACCCCTCCACTTT
TRBJ2-2 | once | TRBV5-4 | - | CASSIGFQTGELFF | TGTGCCAGCAGTATAGGGTTCCAGACCGGGGAGCTGTTTTTT
TRBJ1-5 | - | TRBV21-1 | - | CASSPHQRGGVRGQPQHF | TGTGCCAGCAGCCCACATCAGAGGGGGGGAGTTCGGGGACAGCCCCAGCATTTT
TRBJ1-1 | - | TRBV2 | - | CASSVRLKNTEAFF | TGTGCCAGCAGTGTCCGACTGAAGAACACTGAAGCTTTCTTT
TRBJ1-2 | - | TRBV29-1 | - | CSAEGGNDGYTF | TGCAGCGCCGAGGGGGGGAATGATGGCTACACCTTC
TRBJ2-1 | - | TRBV2 | - | CATTTSPGATYNEQFF | TGTGCCACCACAACCAGCCCAGGGGCAACCTACAATGAGCAGTTCTTC
TRBJ2-2 | - | TRBV5-4 | - | CASSLELANTGELFF | TGTGCCAGCAGCTTGGAGCTGGCGAACACCGGGGAGCTGTTTTTT
TRBJ2-7 | - | TRBV28 | - | CASSPRRDAREQYF | TGTGCCAGCAGCCCCAGAAGGGACGCGCGCGAGCAGTACTTC
TRBJ2-3 | - | TRBV4-1 | TRBD2 | CASRRDYSSTDTQYF | TGCGCCAGCAGAAGGGACTACTCTAGCACAGATACGCAGTATTTT
TRBJ2-3 | - | TRBV28 | TRBD2 | CASSLTGGADTQYF | TGTGCCAGCAGTTTGACGGGAGGGGCAGATACGCAGTATTTT
TRBJ2-2 | - | TRBV11-3 | TRBD2 | CASSLDQAGTSYTGELFF | TGTGCCAGCAGCTTAGATCAGGCGGGGACTAGTTACACCGGGGAGCTGTTTTTT
TRBJ1-2 | - | TRBV6-1 | TRBD1 | CASSDPGQGSYGYTF | TGTGCCAGCAGTGACCCGGGACAGGGATCCTATGGCTACACCTTC
TRBJ2-1 | - | TRBV6-1 | - | CASSNRNEQFF | TGTGCCAGCAGTAATAGAAATGAGCAGTTCTTC
TRBJ2-5 | once | TRBV7-9 | - | CASSRGQLETQYF | TGTGCCAGCAGCCGAGGACAGCTAGAGACCCAGTACTTC
TRBJ2-1 | - | TRBV2 | TRBD2 | CASSWVTSGIRNEQFF | TGTGCCAGCAGCTGGGTGACTAGCGGGATCCGGAATGAGCAGTTCTTC
TRBJ2-5 | - | TRBV6-1 | - | CAGSALYQETQYF | TGTGCCGGTTCGGCTCTGTACCAAGAGACCCAGTACTTC
TRBJ1-5 | once | TRBV19 | - | CASREGNQPQHF | TGTGCCAGCAGGGAAGGCAATCAGCCCCAGCATTTT
TRBJ1-1 | - | TRBV18 | - | CASSPGTQLNTEAFF | TGTGCCAGCTCACCAGGGACTCAATTGAACACTGAAGCTTTCTTT
TRBJ2-3 | - | TRBV9 | TRBD2 | CASSALAGIGTDTQYF | TGTGCCAGCAGCGCTCTAGCGGGAATCGGCACAGATACGCAGTATTTT
TRBJ2-7 | - | TRBV15 | - | CATSREGAGNEQYF | TGTGCCACCAGCAGAGAGGGGGCGGGAAACGAGCAGTACTTC
TRBJ2-1 | - | TRBV7-6 | - | CASSAYNEQFF | TGTGCCAGCAGCGCCTACAATGAGCAGTTCTTC
TRBJ1-5 | - | TRBV2 | - | CASSGSNQPQHF | TGTGCCAGCAGTGGTAGCAATCAGCCCCAGCATTTT
TRBJ1-2 | - | TRBV18 | TRBD1 | CASSRRQGGDGYTF | TGTGCCAGCTCACGCAGACAGGGCGGGGATGGCTACACCTTC
TRBJ2-1 | - | TRBV5-1 | - | CASAGHNDDYEQFF | TGCGCCAGTGCGGGGCATAACGATGACTATGAGCAGTTCTTC
TRBJ2-7 | - | TRBV7-2 | - | CASSQATGGQYEQYF | TGTGCCAGCAGCCAGGCGACAGGAGGCCAATACGAGCAGTACTTC
TRBJ2-5 | - | TRBV6-5 | TRBD2 | CASNGGRLAKETQYF | TGTGCCAGCAACGGTGGGCGACTAGCGAAAGAGACCCAGTACTTC
TRBJ1-5 | - | TRBV6-1 | - | CASNDPERPQHF | TGTGCCAGCAACGACCCAGAGCGGCCCCAGCATTTT
TRBJ1-3 | - | TRBV11-2 | - | CASSLVPVAAGNTIYF | TGTGCCAGCAGCTTAGTGCCCGTGGCAGCCGGAAACACCATATATTTT
TRBJ2-1 | once | TRBV7-3 | - | CASSLQPPGDEQFF | TGTGCCAGCAGCTTACAACCACCGGGGGATGAGCAGTTCTTC
TRBJ1-5 | - | TRBV30 | - | CAWSVRQGPNQPQHF | TGTGCCTGGAGTGTACGCCAGGGGCCCAATCAGCCCCAGCATTTT
TRBJ1-1 | - | TRBV18 | - | CASSPKLLLMNTEAFF | TGTGCCAGCTCACCCAAACTACTACTCATGAACACTGAAGCTTTCTTT
TRBJ2-1 | - | TRBV6-5 | - | CASSLQGGGYNEQFF | TGTGCCAGCAGTTTACAGGGAGGCGGCTACAATGAGCAGTTCTTC
TRBJ1-2 | - | TRBV18 | TRBD1 | CASSPFQGDDYTF | TGTGCCAGCTCACCCTTCCAGGGGGATGACTACACCTTC
TRBJ2-3 | once | TRBV6-1 | TRBD2 | CASSDTPRGADTQYF | TGTGCCAGCAGTGATACGCCCCGGGGGGCAGATACGCAGTATTTT
TRBJ2-5 | - | TRBV2 | TRBD2 | CASSEGLAGRETQYF | TGTGCCAGCAGTGAGGGACTAGCGGGCAGAGAGACCCAGTACTTC
TRBJ1-1 | few | TRBV5-8 | - | CASSPWTQGTEAFF | TGTGCCAGCAGCCCGTGGACTCAGGGAACTGAAGCTTTCTTT
TRBJ1-2 | - | TRBV5-6 | - | CASSLEGGGYTF | TGTGCCAGCAGCTTGGAGGGGGGCGGCTACACCTTC
TRBJ1-2 | few | TRBV2 | TRBD1 | CASRQGSEGYTF | TGTGCCAGCAGACAGGGGTCGGAAGGCTACACCTTC
TRBJ2-7 | - | TRBV5-1 | - | CASSLGTNPTLRYEQYF | TGCGCCAGCAGCTTAGGTACGAATCCCACCCTTCGCTACGAGCAGTACTTC
TRBJ1-1 | - | TRBV6-1 | - | CASSRDKVSEAFF | TGTGCCAGCAGCCGGGACAAGGTCTCTGAAGCTTTCTTT
TRBJ1-6 | - | TRBV28 | TRBD1 | CASSHRDSNSPLHF | TGTGCCAGCAGTCATAGGGACAGTAATTCACCCCTCCACTTT
TRBJ2-1 | - | TRBV5-1 | TRBD2 | CASSRTSGRGYNEQFF | TGCGCCAGCAGCCGGACTAGCGGGAGGGGGTACAATGAGCAGTTCTTC
TRBJ2-1 | - | TRBV2 | - | CASSDYEQFF | TGTGCCAGCAGTGATTATGAGCAGTTCTTC
TRBJ1-3 | - | TRBV7-2 | - | CASLGGRIFSGNTIYF | TGTGCCAGCCTTGGGGGTCGCATATTCTCTGGAAACACCATATATTTT
TRBJ1-2 | - | TRBV5-1 | - | CASSLADRNYGYTF | TGCGCCAGCAGCTTGGCCGACAGGAACTATGGCTACACCTTC
TRBJ1-2 | - | TRBV28 | - | CASRGGEMGTF | TGTGCCAGCAGGGGGGGGGAGATGGGCACCTTC
TRBJ1-5 | - | TRBV19 | - | CASSIDRLLGRLGDYSNQPQHF | TGTGCCAGTAGTATAGATCGGCTTTTGGGTCGTCTAGGAGACTATAGCAATCAGCCCCAGCATTTT
TRBJ1-2 | once | TRBV10-3 | - | CAISASSAGANYGYTF | TGTGCCATCAGTGCCTCTAGTGCCGGTGCCAACTATGGCTACACCTTC
TRBJ2-1 | - | TRBV23-1 | TRBD2 | CASSRWEGHNEQFF | TGCGCCAGCAGTCGTTGGGAGGGCCACAATGAGCAGTTCTTC
TRBJ1-6 | - | TRBV30 | - | CAWSYSPLMPLHF | TGTGCCTGGAGTTACAGTCCCCTAATGCCCCTCCACTTT
TRBJ1-1 | - | TRBV2 | - | CASSRTNPRGTEAFF | TGTGCCAGCAGCCGGACTAACCCGAGGGGCACTGAAGCTTTCTTT
TRBJ1-2 | - | TRBV7-9 | TRBD1 | CASSSQGGTYGYTF | TGTGCCAGCAGCTCGCAGGGGGGGACCTATGGCTACACCTTC
TRBJ1-2 | - | TRBV19 | - | CASSKSPRTYGYTF | TGTGCCAGTAGTAAAAGCCCGCGGACATATGGCTACACCTTC
TRBJ1-2 | - | TRBV7-2 | TRBD1 | CASSPWGQNYGYTF | TGTGCCAGCAGCCCATGGGGACAGAACTATGGCTACACCTTC